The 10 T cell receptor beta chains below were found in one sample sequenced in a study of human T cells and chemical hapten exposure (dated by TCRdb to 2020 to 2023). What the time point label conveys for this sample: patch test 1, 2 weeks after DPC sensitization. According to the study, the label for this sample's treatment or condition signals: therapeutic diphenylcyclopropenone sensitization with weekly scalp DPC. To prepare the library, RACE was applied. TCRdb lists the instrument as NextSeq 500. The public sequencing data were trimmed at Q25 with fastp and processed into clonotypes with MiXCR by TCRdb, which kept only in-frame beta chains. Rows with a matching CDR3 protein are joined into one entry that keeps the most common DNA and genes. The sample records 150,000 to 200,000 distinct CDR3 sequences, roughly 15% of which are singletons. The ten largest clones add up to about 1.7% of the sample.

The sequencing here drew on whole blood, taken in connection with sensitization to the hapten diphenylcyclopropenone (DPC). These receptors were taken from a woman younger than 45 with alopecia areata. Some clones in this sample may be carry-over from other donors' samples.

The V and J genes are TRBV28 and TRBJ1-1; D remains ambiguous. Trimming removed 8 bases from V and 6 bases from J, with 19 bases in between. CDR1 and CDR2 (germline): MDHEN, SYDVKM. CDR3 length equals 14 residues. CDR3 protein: CASGISQANAEAFF. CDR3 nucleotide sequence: TGTGCCAGCGGGATCTCACAAGCCAACGCTGAAGCTTTCTTT.

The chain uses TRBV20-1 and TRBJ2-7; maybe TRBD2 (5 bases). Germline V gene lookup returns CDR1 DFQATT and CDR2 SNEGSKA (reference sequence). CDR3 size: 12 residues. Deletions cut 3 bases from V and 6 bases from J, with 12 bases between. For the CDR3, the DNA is TGCAGTGCTAGGGACCGAGGGTTCGAGCAGTACTTC. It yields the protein CSARDRGFEQYF.

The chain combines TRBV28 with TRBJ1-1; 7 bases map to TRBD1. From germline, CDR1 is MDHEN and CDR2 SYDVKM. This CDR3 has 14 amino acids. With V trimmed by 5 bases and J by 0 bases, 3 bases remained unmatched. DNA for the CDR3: TGTGCCAGCAGTCCAACAGGGGTGAACACTGAAGCTTTCTTT. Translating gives CASSPTGVNTEAFF.

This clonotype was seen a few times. The CDR3 DNA reads TGTGCCAGCAGCTTTTTTCGCGGGATTCCCACAGATACGCAGTATTTT. This gives the protein CASSFFRGIPTDTQYF. V gene TRBV5-8 combines with J gene TRBJ2-3; D perhaps matches TRBD2 (6 bases). Per the germline V gene, CDR1 is SGHTS and CDR2 is YDEGEE. CDR3 length: 16 amino acids. Trimming left V 2 bases short and J 2 bases short, with 15 bases between.

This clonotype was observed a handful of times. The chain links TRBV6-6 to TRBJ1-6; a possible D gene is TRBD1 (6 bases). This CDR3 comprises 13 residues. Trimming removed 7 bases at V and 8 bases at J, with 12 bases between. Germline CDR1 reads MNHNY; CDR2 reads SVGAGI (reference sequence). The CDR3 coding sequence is TGTGCCAGCACGGACCAGGGGTATTCACCCCTCCACTTT. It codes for CASTDQGYSPLHF.

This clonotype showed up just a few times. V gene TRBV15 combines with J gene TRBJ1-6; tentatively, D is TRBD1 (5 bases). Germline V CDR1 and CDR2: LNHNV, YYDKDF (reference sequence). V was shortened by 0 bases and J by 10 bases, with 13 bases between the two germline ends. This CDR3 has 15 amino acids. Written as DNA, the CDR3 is TGTGCCACCAGCAGAGATAGGGGTCCGGGGTCACCCCTCCACTTT. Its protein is CATSRDRGPGSPLHF.

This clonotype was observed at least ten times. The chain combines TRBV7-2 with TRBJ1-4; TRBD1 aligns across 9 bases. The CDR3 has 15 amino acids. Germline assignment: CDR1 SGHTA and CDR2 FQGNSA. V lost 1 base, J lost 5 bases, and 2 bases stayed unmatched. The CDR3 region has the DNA TGTGCCAGCAGCTTAGGGGGGACAGGGAATGAAAAACTGTTTTTT. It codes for CASSLGGTGNEKLFF.

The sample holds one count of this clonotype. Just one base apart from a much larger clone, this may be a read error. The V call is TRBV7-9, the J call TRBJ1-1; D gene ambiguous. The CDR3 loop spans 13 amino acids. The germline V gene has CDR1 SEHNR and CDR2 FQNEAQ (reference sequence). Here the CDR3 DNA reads TGTGCCGGCAGCTTTGACGGGGACACTGAAGCTTTCTTT. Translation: CAGSFDGDTEAFF.

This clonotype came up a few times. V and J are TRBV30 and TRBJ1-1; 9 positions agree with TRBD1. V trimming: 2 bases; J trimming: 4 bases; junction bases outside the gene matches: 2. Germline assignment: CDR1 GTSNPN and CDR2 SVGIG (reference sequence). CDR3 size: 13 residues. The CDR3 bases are TGTGCCTGGAGTAGACAGGGGGGCACTGAAGCTTTCTTT. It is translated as CAWSRQGGTEAFF.

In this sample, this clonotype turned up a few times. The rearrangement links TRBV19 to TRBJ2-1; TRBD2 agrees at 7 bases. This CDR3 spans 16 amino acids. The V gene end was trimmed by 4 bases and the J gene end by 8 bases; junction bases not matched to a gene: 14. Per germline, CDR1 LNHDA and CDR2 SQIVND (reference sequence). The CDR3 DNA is TGTGCCAGTAGTAAGACTAGCTTGAACCTGTGGGATGAGCAGTTCTTC. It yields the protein CASSKTSLNLWDEQFF.